This TCR beta chain appears in the sequencing data of a study of blood T cell repertoires in COVID-19. The overall study: Acute and convalescent COVID-19 specimens originated in the United States, Italy and Spain. T cells, B-cell-depleted T cells, or PBMCs supplied cDNA or gDNA.

Under the authors' procedure: Estimation of nucleated cell counts was performed using reference gene primer amplification. Sequencing was performed with immunoSEQ multiplex PCR; in TCRdb, only in-frame clones are kept and a portion is missing. D and trimming come from the DNA, and the V and J calls and clone size come from that table. The sample lists approximately 210,000 clones; around 80% were seen once. V shed 3 bases and J shed 1 base, with 7 bases lying between them. The CDR3 covers 14 residues. Looked up from germline, CDR1 is SGDLS and CDR2 is YYNGEE. This sequence joins TRBV9 and TRBJ2-2; D is unresolved. Sample: peripheral blood. This clonotype originated in a woman between 40 and 50 years old with acute or convalescent COVID-19. The CDR3 sequence is CASSALRNTGELFF. The CDR3 DNA reads as TGTGCCAGCAGCGCCCTAAGGAACACCGGGGAGCTGTTTTTT. The full variable domain, in which reference TRBV9 and TRBJ2-2 provide the parts outside the CDR3, is DSGVTQTPKHLITATGQRVTLRCSPRSGDLSVYWYQQSLDQGLQFLIQYYNGEERAKGNILERFSAQQFPDLHSELNLSSLELGDSALYFCASSALRNTGELFFGEGSRLTVL.